This TCR beta chain was retrieved from a study of regulatory T cells in long-lasting Graves disease. The study's findings and limits: Reduced TCR diversity was observed in persistent Graves' patients versus newly diagnosed patients. Persistent disease was characterized by preferential usage of TRBV28, TRBJ1-2 and TRBJ2-5.

Libraries of TCR beta came from iRepertoire HTBI primers plus Arm-PCR of CDR3 regions. TCRdb redid the calling of the multiplex PCR reads with MiXCR, one entry per CDR3 protein. Seen here are about 430,000 distinct CDR3 sequences, approximately 22% observed once, and the top ten hold 13% to 15%. Time point denoted: persistent/refractory GD, antithyroid drugs over 5 years with positive TRAb. Preparation of the TCR library used RNA extracted from PBMCs. Patients met American Thyroid Association criteria for Graves' disease. Regarding this clonotype: The target antigen is unknown.

The V gene end was trimmed by 6 bases and the J gene end by 0 bases; junction bases not matched to a gene: 1. CDR3 size: 14 residues. Per the germline V gene, CDR1 is SQVTM and CDR2 is ANQGSEA. The chain uses TRBV29-1 and TRBJ2-3, with 12 bases aligning to TRBD2. The starting material was peripheral blood mononuclear cells (PBMCs), obtained when the disease was refractory, from a patient treated with antithyroid drugs. The receptor's source is a female donor with Graves disease. The CDR3 loop reads CSVGTSGSTDTQYF. CDR3 DNA: TGCAGCGTCGGGACTAGCGGGAGCACAGATACGCAGTATTTT.